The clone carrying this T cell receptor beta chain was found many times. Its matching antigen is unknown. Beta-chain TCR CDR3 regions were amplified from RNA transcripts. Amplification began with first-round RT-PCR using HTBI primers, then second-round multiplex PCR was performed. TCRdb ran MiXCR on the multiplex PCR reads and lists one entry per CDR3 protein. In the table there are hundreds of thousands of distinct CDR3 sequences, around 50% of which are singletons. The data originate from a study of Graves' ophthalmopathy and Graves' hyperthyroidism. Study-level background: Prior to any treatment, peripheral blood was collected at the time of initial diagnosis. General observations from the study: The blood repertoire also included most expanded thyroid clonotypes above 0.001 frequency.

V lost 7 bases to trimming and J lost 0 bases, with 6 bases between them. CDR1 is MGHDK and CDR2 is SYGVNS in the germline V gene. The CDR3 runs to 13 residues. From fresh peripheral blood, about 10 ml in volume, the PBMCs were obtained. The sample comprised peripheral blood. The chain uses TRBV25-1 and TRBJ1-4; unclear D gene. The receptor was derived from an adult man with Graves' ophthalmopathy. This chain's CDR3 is CASTYPTNEKLFF. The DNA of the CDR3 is TGTGCCAGCACCTATCCAACTAATGAAAAACTGTTTTTT.